This T cell receptor (beta chain) was identified during a study of blood T cell repertoires in COVID-19. Sequencing used immunoSEQ multiplex PCR; TCRdb keeps in-frame clones, though not all of them. Of 65,000 to 90,000 clones listed, approximately 92% were seen once; the top ten hold 6.9%. V was clipped by 5 bases and J by 3 bases; unmatched bases: 8. Germline CDR1 reads LNHDA; CDR2 reads SQIVND (reference sequence). The CDR3 has 15 residues. Sequencing was performed on peripheral blood. The sequence was obtained from a human donor in a cohort sampled during active COVID-19. The rearrangement links TRBV19 to TRBJ2-5; 8 bases map to TRBD2. This chain's CDR3 is CASSVLRGAKETQYF. The CDR3 DNA reads TGTGCCAGTAGTGTGCTGCGGGGGGCCAAAGAGACCCAGTACTTC.